The entry that follows covers one TCR beta chain sequence. These data come from a study of STAT5B mutations in CD4+ large granular lymphocyte leukemia. The CDR3 has 11 amino acids. In germline, CDR1 is DFQATT, CDR2 SNEGSKA (reference sequence). Control samples were healthy donors' buffy coats. Produced via immunoSEQ multiplex PCR; TCRdb's table is partial and in-frame only. The data hold about 24,000 clones, with around 78% observed a single time. The sequence was collected from a human donor in good health. Sample: CD4+ T cells from blood buffy coats. V is TRBV20-1 and J is TRBJ2-1, with D unresolved. CDR3 bases: TGCAGAGGACGGTCTTACAATGAGCAGTTCTTC. Translation: CRGRSYNEQFF.